This T cell receptor (beta chain) was identified in a study of T cell responses to AZD1222 COVID-19 vaccine. Study results and limitations: The donor group comprised mostly white British people and more females; the analysis possibly underestimated clonal diversity. Once two AZD1222 doses were given, Spike-specific TCR breadth and depth went up. The study identified only five or six AZD1222 recipients as seropositive at baseline.

A word on this clone: The antigen remains unidentified.

Using immunoSEQ multiplex PCR, the repertoire was profiled, and TCRdb retains in-frame clones only, with some absent. Among around 140,000 clones, roughly 89% were seen once, and the ten largest hold 7.5% to 8%. V was shortened by 0 bases and J by 3 bases, with 13 bases between the two germline ends. This CDR3 has 16 amino acids. CDR1 SNHLY and CDR2 FYNNEI come from the germline V gene. The chain uses TRBV2 and TRBJ2-3, with no clear D. The clonotype was recovered from an adult who received the MenACWY meningococcal vaccine as a control. The sample in question was peripheral blood, obtained 28 days after the second dose of the MenACWY control vaccine. The CDR3 sequence is CASSEARLWGTDTQYF. DNA for the CDR3: TGTGCCAGCAGTGAAGCCCGGTTATGGGGAACAGATACGCAGTATTTT.